Sequencing of this T cell receptor beta chain was carried out in a study of shared clonotypes between healthy human individuals. Of note for this clone: The antigen is unknown. No conserved phenylalanine or tryptophan is present at the end of the CDR3, so a read error is the likely explanation. No DNA is shown, since the ends of the CDR3 on it are uncertain; the CDR3 is the one TCRdb lists.

Naivety among CD8 cells was defined by CD45RO negativity and positive CCR7 selection, thereby excluding terminally differentiated effector memory CD45RA+ cells. Notes on the study in general: As a rule, naive subsets had a larger estimated richness than memory subsets. Few donors limited the genetic and exposure-history diversity represented.

The CDR3 has 8 amino acids, counting both end residues. Looked up from germline, CDR1 is DFQATT and CDR2 is SNEGSKA (reference sequence). TCRdb's table, derived via immunoSEQ multiplex PCR, lists solely in-frame clones and lacks some. The sample comprises about 1.9 million clones, about 94% of which are singletons, and over 1.5% rests with the top ten. Sequencing was performed on naive CD8+ T cells from PBMCs. This rearrangement joins TRBV20-1 to TRBJ2-3; TRBD1 reflects the table's D call only, with no check against the DNA. The clonotype originates from a man aged 18 to 30 in good health. Some clones in this sample may be carry-over from other donors' samples. The chain's CDR3 is CSANLGQG.